The 14 T cell receptor beta chains below come from one sample, sequenced in a study of cytomegalovirus exposure and HLA in healthy donors. The PCR contained 60 Vbeta and 13 Jbeta primers. Sequencing was performed with immunoSEQ multiplex PCR; in TCRdb, only in-frame clones are kept and a portion is missing. The table records under 100,000 clones, 65% to 90% of them present only once. Sequences were obtained from PBMCs. The receptors originated from a woman between 65 and 79 years old in good health and CMV-seropositive.

The V call is TRBV5-5, the J call TRBJ2-1; TRBD1 matches at 7 bases. Germline V gene sequence: CDR1 SGHKS, CDR2 YYEKEE (reference sequence). The CDR3 contains 16 residues. V shed 0 bases, J shed 8 bases, and the junction held 11 bases outside the gene matches. The CDR3 region has the DNA TGTGCCAGCAGCTTGGTGGGACAGAGTCTCGGACATGAGCAGTTCTTC. Protein product: CASSLVGQSLGHEQFF.

The chain recombines TRBV6-6 with TRBJ2-3, with TRBD1 identical over 11 bases. Trimming removed 4 bases from V and 6 bases from J; junction bases left unmatched: 0. Germline assignment: CDR1 MNHNY and CDR2 SVGAGI (reference sequence). The CDR3 is 13 residues long. The CDR3 nucleotides read TGTGCCAGCAGTTGGGACAGGGGGGATACGCAGTATTTT. This codes for CASSWDRGDTQYF.

The CDR3 DNA reads as TGTGCCAGCAGTCACTACTACCGAACCTCCTACGAGCAGTACTTC. This translates into CASSHYYRTSYEQYF. The chain carries TRBV28 and TRBJ2-7, with D unclear. Germline V gives CDR1 MDHEN, CDR2 SYDVKM. Deletions cut 5 bases from V and 0 bases from J, with 14 bases between. CDR3 length: 15 residues.

The chain carries TRBV5-4 and TRBJ2-7; no clear D. Germline CDR1 SGHNT, CDR2 YYREEE (reference sequence). CDR3 size: 13 residues. Trimming took 4 bases from V and 0 from J, leaving 8 bases between them. The CDR3 coding sequence is TGTGCCAGCAGCCGCCCCGGCTCCTACGAGCAGTACTTC. Translation: CASSRPGSYEQYF.

The chain employs TRBV2 and TRBJ2-7; tentative D call: TRBD1 (6 bases). The CDR3 contains 15 residues. Germline V gene data show CDR1 as SNHLY and CDR2 as FYNNEI. V was pared by 4 bases and J by 3 bases, with 16 bases between. The DNA of the CDR3 is TGTGCCAGCAGTGTATCAAGGGGACAAGGCTACGAGCAGTACTTC. This translates into CASSVSRGQGYEQYF.

V and J are TRBV5-6 and TRBJ1-2, with D perhaps TRBD1 (6 bases). The germline V gene encodes CDR1 SGHDT and CDR2 YYEEEE. Trimming left V 4 bases short and J 8 bases short, with 12 bases between. The CDR3 extends over 12 amino acids. The CDR3 DNA follows: TGTGCCAGCAGCCCACAGGGCCCCGGCTACACCTTC. Protein sequence: CASSPQGPGYTF.

The CDR3 nucleotides read TGTGCCAGCTCAGCGGGACTAGCGGAGACAGAGACCCAGTACTTC. Amino acids: CASSAGLAETETQYF. The J gene is TRBJ2-5, the V gene TRBV18; TRBD2 aligns across 11 bases. Germline CDR1 KGHSH, CDR2 LQKENI. J was trimmed by 4 bases and V by 5 bases; bases with no gene match: 6. The CDR3 spans 15 residues.

The chain couples TRBV6-1 to TRBJ2-1; 8 bases are shared with TRBD2. CDR3 length equals 14 residues. Germline V gene data show CDR1 as MNHNS and CDR2 as SASEGT. The trim removed 5 bases at V and 9 bases at J, leaving 9 bases unmatched. DNA for the CDR3: TGTGCCAGCAGTTATCTAGCGGGTGGGGGTGAGCAGTTCTTC. This gives the protein CASSYLAGGGEQFF.

The chain is built from TRBV30 and TRBJ1-1; no firm D call. V was shortened by 2 bases and J by 3 bases, with 4 bases between the two germline ends. There are 11 residues in the CDR3. The germline CDR1 and CDR2 sequences are GTSNPN and SVGIG (reference sequence). CDR3 sequence reads: CAWSQDTEAFF. CDR3 bases: TGTGCCTGGAGTCAGGACACTGAAGCTTTCTTT.

The V gene is TRBV5-4, the J gene TRBJ2-2, with 9 nucleotides matching TRBD1. V was pared by 3 bases and J by 6 bases, with 9 bases of the junction left unmatched. In germline, CDR1 is SGHNT, CDR2 YYREEE (reference sequence). The CDR3 has 16 amino acids. The chain's CDR3 is CASSSTGQGIPGELFF. The CDR3 DNA reads TGTGCCAGCAGCTCTACGGGACAGGGTATCCCCGGGGAGCTGTTTTTT.

The chain has TRBV30 and TRBJ2-2, with TRBD1 matching 8 bases. Trimming cost V 2 bases and J 5 bases; bases outside gene matches: 7. The CDR3 totals 15 residues. The germline CDR1 and CDR2 sequences are GTSNPN and SVGIG (reference sequence). The CDR3 sequence: CAWSPRTGWTGELFF. CDR3 DNA: TGTGCCTGGAGTCCTCGGACAGGGTGGACCGGGGAGCTGTTTTTT.

The V and J genes are TRBV2 and TRBJ2-1; D ambiguous. Germline CDR1 is SNHLY and CDR2 is FYNNEI. Between the trimmed V and J ends, which lost 7 bases and 10 bases, there was a span of 5 bases. The CDR3 runs 9 residues. CDR3 sequence (DNA): TGTGCCAGCAAGAGGGAGCAGTTCTTC. As protein: CASKREQFF.

This clone was seen more than once but under ten times. The CDR3 DNA sequence: TGTGCCAGCAGTGTGACAGTGAACACTGAAGCTTTCTTT. Its protein product is CASSVTVNTEAFF. The V gene is TRBV6-1, the J gene TRBJ1-1; D possibly corresponds to TRBD1 (5 bases). The CDR3 has 13 residues. Germline assignment: CDR1 MNHNS and CDR2 SASEGT. V lost 4 bases to trimming and J lost 0 bases, with 6 bases between them.

This chain connects TRBV7-2 to TRBJ1-1; D is perhaps TRBD1 (5 bases). The length of the CDR3 is 15 residues. Germline CDR1 is SGHTA and CDR2 is FQGNSA. Trimming stripped 5 bases from V and 0 bases from J, with 13 bases between. CDR3 nucleotides: TGTGCCAGCAGCCCCGGGGGACTGCTGAACACTGAAGCTTTCTTT. Residues: CASSPGGLLNTEAFF.